These 4 T cell receptor gamma chains were all obtained from the same sample, sequenced in a study of γδ T cells in repeated Plasmodium falciparum infection. TCRdb re-called the multiplex PCR reads through CATT. The sample contains approximately 28,000 gamma-chain clones, approximately 2.9% of which appear only once. Flow sorting of PBMC yielded separate Vgamma9/Vdelta2+ and Vdelta2-negative gammadelta T cell populations for bulk repertoire analysis. Material: gamma-delta T cells from blood. The receptors were gathered from a pool of human donors (malaria-infected and uninfected, not separated).

The table lists this clone with many counts. TCRdb lists the protein of a much larger clone for this DNA, which differs at residue 7, so this is likely a read error; the protein given here is translated from the DNA itself. Other DNA sequences within the sample encode an identical CDR3. V gene TRGV2 combines with J gene TRGJ1 or TRGJ2. V gave up 0 bases and J gave up 7 bases; unmatched junction bases: 3. Germline V gene lookup returns CDR1 EGSNGY and CDR2 YDSYNSKV. There are 12 residues in the CDR3. As DNA, the CDR3 is TGTGCCACCTGGGACGGGAGCTATAAGAAACTCTTT. It translates to CATWDGSYKKLF.

In this sample, this clone turned up many times. The likely explanation is a read error, given a far larger clone one base away. The same CDR3 arises from other DNA sequences in this sample as well. The rearrangement joins TRGV9 to TRGJ1 or TRGJ2. No J segment appears in TCRdb, so it was assigned here by matching the sequence to germline. This CDR3 region has 13 residues. Germline V gives CDR1 GITISATS, CDR2 ISYDGTV (reference sequence). Here the CDR3 reads CALWEPETYKKLF. As DNA, the CDR3 is TGCGCCTTGTGGGAGCCTGAAACTTATAAGAAACTCTTT.

This clone was observed at least ten times. A far larger clone differs by one base, so this is likely a read error. In the same sample, other DNA sequences code for this CDR3. The J segment was not called; the V segment is TRGV9. The germline V gene encodes CDR1 GITISATS and CDR2 ISYDGTV (reference sequence). This CDR3 is built from 17 residues. CDR3 sequence (DNA): TGTGCCTTGTGTCTCCACAACCGACAACCGAATTATTATAAGAAGCTCTTT. Protein: CALCLHNRQPNYYKKLF.

By share, this clone ranks as medium-sized (0.01 to 0.1%). The chain combines TRGV3 with TRGJ1 or TRGJ2. Germline V CDR1 and CDR2: VTNTFY, YDVSTARD (reference sequence). The CDR3 extends over 11 amino acids. J was trimmed by 4 bases and V by 4 bases; bases with no gene match: 1. As DNA, the CDR3 is TGTGCCACCTGGGAATATTATAAGAAACTCTTT. Its translation: CATWEYYKKLF.